One and the same sample provided the 23 T cell receptor beta chains below, sequenced in a study of T-cell reconstitution after alpha-beta-depleted transplantation in children listed by TCRdb under 2016. The sample's treatment or condition label, decoded: allogeneic hematopoietic cell transplantation with graft depleted of TCRalphabeta T cells and CD19 B cells. Receptor amplification or capture employed PCR. Reads for this sample came from an Illumina HiSeq 2500. To normalize quantification of the TCRbeta repertoire, the TCR libraries were built with molecular barcoding that relied on unique molecular identifiers. The public reads were quality trimmed at Q25 with fastp and then assembled into clones with MiXCR by TCRdb, keeping productive beta chains. A single entry per CDR3 protein holds the most common genes and DNA from its merged rows. The sample profile shows 750,000 to 950,000 distinct CDR3 sequences; 16% of them were found once. The top ten clones comprise approximately 5% of the sample.

The sequencing used PBMCs, mostly from graft donor cells, collected 360 days after TCRalphabeta/CD19-depleted stem cell transplant. The receptors come from a male patient between 5 and 17 years old who had a stem cell transplant for acute lymphoblastic leukemia, so the T cells may come from the graft donor.

This clonotype came up many times. The J gene is TRBJ2-6, the V gene TRBV29-1, with D possibly being TRBD1 (6 bases). Germline CDR1 is SQVTM and CDR2 is ANQGSEA. This CDR3 has 14 residues. Trimming removed 7 bases at V and 2 bases at J, with 12 bases between. CDR3 region: CSAVGAPGANVLTF. DNA for the CDR3: TGCAGCGCGGTGGGGGCTCCTGGGGCCAACGTCCTGACTTTC.

In nucleotides, the CDR3 is TGTGCCAGCAGCGTTACACCCACCGGGGAGCTGTTTTTT. Translating it yields CASSVTPTGELFF. V and J are TRBV9 and TRBJ2-2, with D unresolved. Looked up from germline, CDR1 is SGDLS and CDR2 is YYNGEE. The CDR3 loop spans 13 amino acids. V was trimmed by 2 bases and J by 4 bases, leaving 6 bases between them. The full variable domain, rest sourced from reference TRBV9 and TRBJ2-2, is DSGVTQTPKHLITATGQRVTLRCSPRSGDLSVYWYQQSLDQGLQFLIQYYNGEERAKGNILERFSAQQFPDLHSELNLSSLELGDSALYFCASSVTPTGELFFGEGSRLTVL.

This clonotype was found a few times. The rearrangement uses TRBV20-1 and TRBJ2-2, with 9 positions matching TRBD1. Trimming cost V 5 bases and J 5 bases; bases outside gene matches: 6. The CDR3 loop spans 14 amino acids. Germline V CDR1 and CDR2: DFQATT, SNEGSKA (reference sequence). The CDR3 DNA sequence: TGCAGTGCTTCCCGGGACAGGGTGACCGGGGAGCTGTTTTTT. Its protein product is CSASRDRVTGELFF.

The chain couples TRBV25-1 to TRBJ2-5; D gene ambiguous. The ends were cut back, 0 bases at V and 1 base at J, with 3 bases in the middle. Germline CDR1 MGHDK, CDR2 SYGVNS. This CDR3 has 13 amino acids. The CDR3 sequence is CASSEYLQETQYF. The CDR3 DNA is TGTGCCAGCAGTGAATACCTCCAAGAGACCCAGTACTTC.

The sample holds a few counts of this clonotype. The chain combines TRBV6-5 with TRBJ2-7; perhaps TRBD2 as D (5 bases). Germline assignment: CDR1 MNHEY and CDR2 SVGAGI. The CDR3 loop spans 13 amino acids. Between the trimmed V and J ends, which lost 2 bases and 7 bases, there was a span of 12 bases. The CDR3 nucleotides read TGTGCCAGCAGTTACGGGAGATTCCGGGAGCAGTACTTC. Amino acids: CASSYGRFREQYF.

This rearrangement joins TRBV18 to TRBJ1-4; D is unclear. Trimming shortened V by 1 base and J by 4 bases, and 4 bases separated the two germline ends. CDR3 length equals 13 residues. CDR1 and CDR2 from the germline V gene are KGHSH and LQKENI. The CDR3 is CASSPQVNEKLFF. Here the CDR3 DNA reads TGTGCCAGCTCACCACAGGTTAATGAAAAACTGTTTTTT.

This clonotype was found many times. This chain uses TRBV5-1 with TRBJ1-5, with 7 bases lining up with TRBD1. CDR1 and CDR2 (germline): SGHRS, YFSETQ. V trimming: 4 bases; J trimming: 7 bases; junction bases outside the gene matches: 8. This CDR3 has 14 amino acids. The CDR3 region is CASSPDRVGQPQHF. The CDR3 region has the DNA TGCGCCAGCAGCCCTGACAGGGTGGGACAGCCCCAGCATTTT.

This clonotype was detected a few times. The V gene is TRBV29-1, the J gene TRBJ2-3, with 9 positions matching TRBD2. This CDR3 has 14 residues. V lost 6 bases to trimming and J lost 0 bases; unmatched junction nucleotides: 4. The V gene's germline CDR1 is SQVTM and CDR2 ANQGSEA. CDR3 loop: CSVATSGSTDTQYF. CDR3 bases: TGCAGCGTCGCGACTAGCGGTAGCACAGATACGCAGTATTTT.

V is TRBV18 and J is TRBJ2-7; no clear D. The germline V gene encodes CDR1 KGHSH and CDR2 LQKENI. This CDR3 region has 14 residues. V was trimmed by 0 bases and J by 3 bases, leaving 9 bases between them. The DNA of the CDR3 is TGTGCCAGCTCACCACCGTTTACGGGCTACGAGCAGTACTTC. This sequence encodes CASSPPFTGYEQYF.

This chain uses TRBV4-1 with TRBJ2-2; D ambiguous. The germline V gene has CDR1 MGHRA and CDR2 YSYEKL. V was pared by 5 bases and J by 7 bases, with 11 bases between. The CDR3 has 13 residues. In DNA form, the CDR3 reads TGCGCCAGCAGCGCTCTGGGTGTCGGGGAGCTGTTTTTT. It is translated as CASSALGVGELFF.

The rearrangement uses TRBV3-1 and TRBJ2-3, with D uncertain. This CDR3 has 14 amino acids. The V end was cut by 1 base, the J end by 2 bases, with 7 bases between. The germline V gene has CDR1 LGHDT and CDR2 YNNKEL (reference sequence). CDR3 nucleotide sequence: TGTGCCAGCAGCCAAGGGCGGACCACAGATACGCAGTATTTT. Its translation is CASSQGRTTDTQYF.

This clonotype occurred a few times. The CDR3 sequence is CASTPRGNYEQYF. DNA for the CDR3: TGTGCCAGCACTCCCCGGGGTAACTACGAGCAGTACTTC. The J gene is TRBJ2-7, the V gene TRBV12-3 or TRBV12-4; tentative D call: TRBD2 (5 bases). Trimming left V 7 bases short and J 3 bases short, with 13 bases between. The CDR3 runs to 13 residues.

The sample holds many counts of this clonotype. The junction and the germline gene differ at one end; a read error may be behind it. The chain carries TRBV5-1 and TRBJ2-1; D is undetermined. The germline V gene encodes CDR1 SGHRS and CDR2 YFSETQ. The CDR3 loop spans 14 amino acids. The CDR3 here is CASSSGLSYNEQFF. CDR3 nucleotide sequence: TGTGCCAGCAGCTCCGGCCTCAGCTACAATGAGCAGTTCTTC. The whole variable domain, remainder taken from reference TRBV5-1 and TRBJ2-1, is KAGVTQTPRYLIKTRGQQVTLSCSPISGHRSVSWYQQTPGQGLQFLFEYFSETQRNKGNFPGRFSGRQFSNSRSEMNVSTLELGDSALYLCASSSGLSYNEQFFGPGTRLTVL.

This clonotype was found a few times. The V and J genes are TRBV5-1 and TRBJ2-1; 13 bases line up with TRBD2. Germline V gene data show CDR1 as SGHRS and CDR2 as YFSETQ. The J segment lost 0 bases and the V segment lost 4 bases, leaving 4 bases of the junction unmatched. The CDR3 totals 17 residues. CDR3 protein: CASSQGLAGSSYNEQFF. DNA of the CDR3: TGCGCCAGCAGCCAGGGACTAGCGGGGAGCTCCTACAATGAGCAGTTCTTC.

The gene calls are TRBV5-1 and TRBJ1-1, with D perhaps matching TRBD1 (6 bases). Germline assignment: CDR1 SGHRS and CDR2 YFSETQ. There are 14 residues in the CDR3. The V end lost 3 bases, the J end lost 3 bases, and 12 bases lay between the germline ends. The CDR3 DNA reads as TGCGCCAGCAGCTCAAGACCAGGGGACACTGAAGCTTTCTTT. Protein product: CASSSRPGDTEAFF.

This clonotype was picked up a small number of times. The chain is built from TRBV5-1 and TRBJ2-3, with D possibly called TRBD1 or TRBD2 (5 bases each). The CDR3 spans 14 residues. V shed 4 bases and J shed 6 bases, with 15 bases lying between them. Germline lookup yields CDR1 SGHRS and CDR2 YFSETQ. The CDR3 is CASSLMGTVDTQYF. CDR3 bases: TGCGCCAGCAGCCTAATGGGGACGGTGGATACGCAGTATTTT.

In its sample, this clonotype was seen a few times. J is TRBJ2-7 and V is TRBV11-2; TRBD2 agrees at 7 bases. CDR3 size: 15 residues. After removal of 0 bases from V and 1 base from J, the junction contained 3 bases not matched to a gene. The V gene's germline CDR1 is SGHAT and CDR2 FQNNGV. CDR3 protein: CASSLEKGGSYEQYF. The CDR3 DNA sequence: TGTGCCAGCAGCTTAGAGAAGGGAGGGTCCTACGAGCAGTACTTC.

This clonotype was seen a handful of times. The gene calls are TRBV12-3 or TRBV12-4 and TRBJ2-1; 9 nucleotides agree with TRBD2. This CDR3 has 17 amino acids. V dropped 3 bases and J dropped 3; count of bases not matched to a gene: 9. This CDR3 is CASSFGVAGAGYNEQFF. In DNA, the CDR3 is TGTGCCAGCAGTTTCGGGGTAGCGGGAGCGGGCTACAATGAGCAGTTCTTC.

This clonotype has only a few counts. The chain uses TRBV4-1 and TRBJ1-5; D possibly corresponds to TRBD1 (6 bases). Deletions cut 3 bases from V and 4 bases from J, with 13 bases between. This CDR3 is 15 amino acids long. Germline lookup yields CDR1 MGHRA and CDR2 YSYEKL. CDR3: CASSHSGVGNQPQHF. CDR3 in DNA: TGCGCCAGCAGCCATTCAGGGGTAGGGAATCAGCCCCAGCATTTT.

V and J are TRBV14 and TRBJ2-3, with D unresolved. The CDR3 extends over 13 amino acids. Germline V CDR1 and CDR2: SGHDN, FVKESK. The V gene lost 5 bases and the J gene lost 7 bases, with 13 bases spanning the gap. The CDR3 sequence is CASSFQTQYTQYF. The CDR3 DNA sequence: TGTGCCAGCAGCTTCCAAACCCAGTATACGCAGTATTTT.

This chain uses TRBV12-3 or TRBV12-4 with TRBJ2-7; D gene unclear. This CDR3 is built from 14 residues. The V end lost 2 bases, the J end lost 2 bases, and 10 bases lay between the germline ends. The CDR3 region has the DNA TGTGCCAGCAGTTTAACCGCGGATACCTACGAGCAGTACTTC. As protein: CASSLTADTYEQYF.

The CDR3 DNA reads as TGTGCCAGCAGCCAAGAGGATGGACTGGGGAGCTCCTACGAGCAGTACTTC. Translating it yields CASSQEDGLGSSYEQYF. The chain couples TRBV3-1 to TRBJ2-7, with D possibly TRBD2 on 5 matching bases. This CDR3 is built from 17 residues. Deletions cut 0 bases from V and 0 bases from J, with 15 bases between. In germline, CDR1 is LGHDT, CDR2 YNNKEL (reference sequence).

The chain uses TRBV6-5 and TRBJ2-1, with 7 bases that match TRBD2. V shed 1 base, J shed 8 bases, and the junction held 5 bases outside the gene matches. This CDR3 has 14 residues. In germline, CDR1 is MNHEY, CDR2 SVGAGI. The DNA of the CDR3 is TGTGCCAGCAGTTACTTTAGACTAGCCCATGAGCAGTTCTTC. It translates to CASSYFRLAHEQFF.